The following is a T cell receptor (beta chain) sequence with its context. The data belong to a study of blood T cell repertoires in COVID-19. Original handling: Using reference gene primer amplification, nucleated cell counts were estimated. Sequencing was performed with immunoSEQ multiplex PCR; in TCRdb, only in-frame clones are kept and a portion is missing. The DNA was the basis for D and trimming; V, J and clone size are from that table. Among around 300,000 clones listed, approximately 89% were seen once. Sequencing used peripheral blood. This TCR was sampled from a woman in her thirties with COVID-19, enrolled during active disease.

The CDR3 sequence: CASSLGRQGNSPLHF. In nucleotides, the CDR3 is TGTGCCAGCAGCTTAGGGCGACAGGGTAATTCACCCCTCCACTTT. The gene calls are TRBV11-2 and TRBJ1-6; TRBD1 aligns across 7 bases. The CDR3 runs 15 residues. Germline trimming cut 1 base from V and 6 bases from J; bases unmatched to any gene: 3. Germline CDR1 and CDR2: SGHAT and FQNNGV.